Below are 24 T cell receptor beta chains sequenced from a single sample in a study of tumor-infiltrating lymphocytes in primary liver carcinoma. Unsorted whole blood yielded the blood RNA, and germline DNA was also extracted. TCR beta cDNA was made from 400 to 500 ng total RNA with a constant-region primer. Construction of TCR beta libraries relied on three successive nested multiplex PCR rounds employing slightly modified ARM-PCR. The first two PCR rounds, around 11 cycles each, used TRBV1-TRBV30 forward primers and a C-beta reverse primer. TCRdb used MiXCR to reprocess the multiplex PCR reads, holding one entry per CDR3 protein. The sample contains approximately 320,000 distinct CDR3 sequences, approximately 58% of which appear only once. Source material: peripheral blood. Every receptor here comes from a woman aged 25 to 39 with primary liver carcinoma and hepatitis B virus infection.

As regards this clonotype: At one end the junction does not follow the germline gene, possibly because of a read error. The chain has TRBV7-9 and TRBJ1-2, with D perhaps TRBD1 (5 bases). Germline V gene data show CDR1 as SEHNR and CDR2 as FQNEAQ (reference sequence). The CDR3 is made up of 15 amino acids. The CDR3 region is CASSSTKQDNYGYTF. The CDR3, as DNA: TGTGCCAGCAGCTCAACAAAACAGGATAACTACGGCTACACCTTC.

This clonotype has just one count. The CDR3 end shows no conserved phenylalanine or tryptophan, and so a read error is likely. The chain has TRBV29-1 and TRBJ1-1; TRBD1 agrees at 7 bases. V lost 6 bases to trimming and J lost 5 bases; unmatched junction nucleotides: 12. The CDR3 extends over 14 amino acids. Looked up from germline, CDR1 is SQVTM and CDR2 is ANQGSEA. CDR3 region: CSVTGKFLGTEAFL. As DNA, the CDR3 is TGCAGCGTGACAGGGAAGTTTTTGGGTACTGAAGCTTTCTTA.

This sequence joins TRBV6-1 and TRBJ2-3; D gene ambiguous. Germline assignment: CDR1 MNHNS and CDR2 SASEGT. Trimming pared 3 bases from V and 4 bases from J, leaving 11 bases between. This CDR3 is 14 amino acids long. DNA of the CDR3: TGTGCCAGCAGTGATATGGTAGTTGCAGATACGCAGTATTTT. This codes for CASSDMVVADTQYF.

As for this clonotype: A much larger clone lies one base from this, so it may be a read error. The chain couples TRBV29-1 to TRBJ2-1, with TRBD1 identical over 7 bases. This CDR3 comprises 13 residues. CDR1 is SQVTM and CDR2 is ANQGSEA in the germline V gene. The trim removed 4 bases at V and 8 bases at J, leaving 8 bases unmatched. The CDR3 DNA is TGCAGCGTTGCATGGCAGGGGGAAGATGAGCAGTTCTTC. This encodes CSVAWQGEDEQFF.

Points on this clonotype: It may be a read error: a sequence one base away is much more abundant. The chain uses TRBV29-1 and TRBJ2-1; 8 nucleotides align to TRBD2. With V trimmed by 8 bases and J by 2 bases, 5 bases remained unmatched. The CDR3 is made up of 13 amino acids. Germline lookup yields CDR1 SQVTM and CDR2 ANQGSEA. The CDR3 DNA sequence: TGCAGCTCGAGACTAGCGACCTACAATGAGCAGTTCTTC. As protein: CSSRLATYNEQFF.

This clonotype occurred many times. V and J are TRBV6-5 and TRBJ2-3; 9 bases are shared with TRBD1. The V segment lost 6 bases and the J segment 5 bases; nucleotides outside the gene matches: 9. Germline loops: CDR1 MNHEY, CDR2 SVGAGI. This CDR3 has 15 amino acids. CDR3 bases: TGTGCCAGCAGCATACAGGGGGCGCGCCGAGATACGCAGTATTTT. It encodes CASSIQGARRDTQYF.

This clonotype was detected many times. V and J are TRBV4-2 and TRBJ2-3; D not resolved. V was pared by 0 bases and J by 2 bases, with 6 bases between. This CDR3 has 14 residues. Germline V gene lookup returns CDR1 LGHNA and CDR2 YNFKEQ. CDR3 DNA: TGTGCCAGCAGCCAAGATTGGAACACAGATACGCAGTATTTT. Translated: CASSQDWNTDTQYF.

As regards this clonotype: Just one base apart from a much larger clone, this may be a read error. The chain joins TRBV6-6 to TRBJ1-3; D remains unclear. The germline V gene encodes CDR1 MNHNY and CDR2 SVGAGI (reference sequence). The CDR3 spans 14 residues. Here the CDR3 reads CASSHSSSGNTIYF. CDR3 bases: TGTGCCAGCAGTCACTCCAGCTCTGGAAACACCATATATTTT.

The V and J genes are TRBV6-6 and TRBJ2-4; the match to TRBD1 covers 9 bases. Germline V gives CDR1 MNHNY, CDR2 SVGAGI (reference sequence). The CDR3 totals 18 residues. Trimming took 10 bases from V and 3 from J; bases not matched to a gene: 19. The CDR3 bases are TGTGCCACGAACCCGGCCGGGACAGGGATGAGAGTCAAAAACATTCAGTACTTC. Its translation: CATNPAGTGMRVKNIQYF.

This clonotype appeared a few times. The junction and the germline gene differ at one end; a read error may be behind it. The chain joins TRBV6-5 to TRBJ2-7, with TRBD2 matching over 9 bases. CDR1 and CDR2 (germline): MNHEY, SVGAGI. The CDR3 extends over 13 amino acids. The CDR3 nucleotides read TGTGCCAGCAGAAAAAGTACCTCCGGGACTAGCAACTTC. As protein: CASRKSTSGTSNF.

To note about this clonotype: Compared with germline, one end of the junction differs, possibly owing to a read error. V gene TRBV5-4 combines with J gene TRBJ1-1; D is uncertain. The CDR3 loop spans 13 amino acids. Germline loops: CDR1 SGHNT, CDR2 YYREEE (reference sequence). CDR3 nucleotides: TGTGCCGGCAGCTTGGTAAGGGACACTGAAGCTTTCTTT. Residues: CAGSLVRDTEAFF.

V usage is TRBV11-2 and J usage is TRBJ2-2, with D unresolved. Germline-derived CDR1 and CDR2 are SGHAT and FQNNGV. Trimming removed 5 bases at V and 9 bases at J, with 16 bases between. The CDR3 totals 14 residues. The CDR3 spells CASSQREASRELFF. Written as DNA, the CDR3 is TGTGCCAGCAGCCAAAGAGAGGCGAGCAGGGAGCTGTTTTTT. The full variable domain, in which reference TRBV11-2 and TRBJ2-2 provide the parts outside the CDR3, is EAGVAQSPRYKIIEKRQSVAFWCNPISGHATLYWYQQILGQGPKLLIQFQNNGVVDDSQLPKDRFSAERLKGVDSTLKIQPAKLEDSAVYLCASSQREASRELFFGEGSRLTVL.

Concerning this clonotype itself: This may be a read error, as it is one base from a much larger clone. The J gene is TRBJ2-2, the V gene TRBV29-1; D may correspond to TRBD1 or TRBD2 (5 bases each). Germline V gene lookup returns CDR1 SQVTM and CDR2 ANQGSEA. The CDR3 is 14 residues long. The CDR3 DNA is TGCAGCGTTGGGGCAGGGATGGGGACCGGGGATCTGTTTTTT. The encoded protein is CSVGAGMGTGDLFF.

The chain recombines TRBV6-1 with TRBJ2-3, with no clear D. This CDR3 is 16 amino acids long. Germline loops: CDR1 MNHNS, CDR2 SASEGT. Trimming took 2 bases from V and 8 from J, leaving 20 bases between them. CDR3 DNA: TGTGCCAGCAGTGAACCCGGTTCCGCACGGAGTGTTACGCAGTATTTT. This encodes CASSEPGSARSVTQYF.

Turning to this clonotype: Germline is not matched at one junction end, which may reflect a read error. The genes are TRBV7-4 and TRBJ2-2, with a weak D call TRBD2 (5 bases). Germline assignment: CDR1 SGHVT and CDR2 SQSDAQ. This CDR3 contains 13 residues. Written as DNA, the CDR3 is TGTGCCAGCAGACCTGGACTCAATAGATGCCTGTGTTTT. Translated: CASRPGLNRCLCF.

A note on this clonotype: This may be a read error: a much more frequent sequence differs by one nucleotide. This chain uses TRBV10-1 with TRBJ1-1; 7 bases fit TRBD1. With V trimmed by 8 bases and J by 5 bases, 11 bases remained unmatched. This CDR3 is 14 amino acids long. CDR1 WNHNN and CDR2 SYGVQD come from the germline V gene (reference sequence). CDR3 loop: CASSEGGQTTEAFF. The CDR3, as DNA: TGCGCCAGCTCCGAGGGGGGACAGACAACTGAAGCTTTCTTT.

Points on this clonotype: Its ends do not fully match the called genes, so a read error is possible. The chain recombines TRBV11-2 with TRBJ1-1; D is perhaps TRBD1 (5 bases). CDR3 length equals 14 residues. The germline gives CDR1 SGHAT, CDR2 FQNNGV. The CDR3 spells CVSSYRSRIAEAFF. The CDR3, as DNA: TGTGTCAGCAGCTACAGGAGCAGGATCGCTGAAGCTTTCTTT.

V gene TRBV28 combines with J gene TRBJ2-5; TRBD2 agrees at 13 bases. Germline lookup yields CDR1 MDHEN and CDR2 SYDVKM. The CDR3 contains 15 residues. V lost 7 bases to trimming and J lost 5 bases; unmatched junction nucleotides: 7. The DNA of the CDR3 is TGTGCCAGCAATCCCGTGACTAGCGGGAGGGAGACCCAGTACTTC. Protein sequence: CASNPVTSGRETQYF.

This clonotype has at least ten counts. This chain's CDR3 is CASRGLLGVAGETQYF. CDR3 DNA: TGTGCCAGCAGGGGTCTATTAGGGGTCGCTGGGGAGACCCAGTACTTC. The rearrangement joins TRBV6-5 to TRBJ2-5; possible D gene TRBD1, 5 bases. V was shortened by 6 bases and J by 5 bases, with 22 bases between the two germline ends. Germline CDR1 reads MNHEY; CDR2 reads SVGAGI. The CDR3 covers 16 residues.

V gene TRBV9 combines with J gene TRBJ1-5; 12 bases fit TRBD1. V was clipped by 4 bases and J by 7 bases; unmatched bases: 6. Per germline, CDR1 SGDLS and CDR2 YYNGEE. The CDR3 sequence is 15 residues long. The CDR3 reads CASSSGTGGWQPQHF. The CDR3 coding sequence is TGTGCCAGCAGCTCCGGGACAGGGGGCTGGCAGCCCCAGCATTTT.

V and J are TRBV7-8 and TRBJ2-7; TRBD2 matches at 8 bases. Germline lookup yields CDR1 SGHVS and CDR2 FQNEAQ. The CDR3 extends over 16 amino acids. V dropped 1 base and J dropped 9; count of bases not matched to a gene: 14. The CDR3 region has the DNA TGTGCCAGCAGCTTAGAGTGGGCTAGCGGGCTCGTGAGGCAGTACTTC. Amino acids: CASSLEWASGLVRQYF.

This clonotype showed up many times. The J gene is TRBJ2-7, the V gene TRBV4-2; 8 bases fit TRBD1. V gave up 3 bases and J gave up 6 bases; unmatched junction bases: 4. The CDR3 has 13 residues. CDR1 LGHNA and CDR2 YNFKEQ come from the germline V gene. The CDR3 nucleotides are TGTGCCAGCAGCCACACTACAGGGGGCGAGCAGTACTTC. It encodes CASSHTTGGEQYF.

Of note for this clonotype: At one of its ends the junction is not consistent with the germline gene, which may arise from a read error. J is TRBJ2-5 and V is TRBV10-2; possibly TRBD1 or TRBD2 for D (5 bases each). Germline V gives CDR1 WSHSY, CDR2 SAAADI. This CDR3 spans 16 amino acids. CDR3: CVSSEAPWGPQETQYF. CDR3 nucleotide sequence: TGCGTCAGCAGTGAGGCCCCGTGGGGACCCCAAGAGACCCAGTACTTC.

The chain links TRBV6-1 to TRBJ1-6; unclear D gene. The germline V gene encodes CDR1 MNHNS and CDR2 SASEGT. The germline V and J ends were trimmed by 6 bases and 2 bases, with 11 bases remaining between them. This CDR3 is 15 amino acids long. CDR3 sequence (DNA): TGTGCCAGCAGCTCAATGCTGGCCTATAATTCACCCCTCCACTTT. Its protein product is CASSSMLAYNSPLHF.